Listed here is a single T cell receptor (beta chain). The germline V gene has CDR1 KGHSH and CDR2 LQKENI. Deletions cut 3 bases from V and 3 bases from J, with 6 bases between. This CDR3 region has 13 residues. The sample originates from a study of T-cell memory formation after mild COVID-19. TCRdb reprocessed the 5' RACE reads via MiXCR and lists one record per CDR3 protein. Of about 250,000 distinct CDR3 sequences listed, about 16% were seen once; the top ten hold approximately 2.1%. Sequencing was carried out using PBMCs or a T cell subset sorted from them (not recorded which). The chain recombines TRBV18 with TRBJ1-5; no clear D. The clonotype was recovered from an adult woman who had mild COVID-19 (a few samples of this study predate the infection). Cell type and time point are not known. CDR3 nucleotides: TGTGCCAGCTCACCGGCGATCAATCAGCCCCAGCATTTT. Its translation: CASSPAINQPQHF.